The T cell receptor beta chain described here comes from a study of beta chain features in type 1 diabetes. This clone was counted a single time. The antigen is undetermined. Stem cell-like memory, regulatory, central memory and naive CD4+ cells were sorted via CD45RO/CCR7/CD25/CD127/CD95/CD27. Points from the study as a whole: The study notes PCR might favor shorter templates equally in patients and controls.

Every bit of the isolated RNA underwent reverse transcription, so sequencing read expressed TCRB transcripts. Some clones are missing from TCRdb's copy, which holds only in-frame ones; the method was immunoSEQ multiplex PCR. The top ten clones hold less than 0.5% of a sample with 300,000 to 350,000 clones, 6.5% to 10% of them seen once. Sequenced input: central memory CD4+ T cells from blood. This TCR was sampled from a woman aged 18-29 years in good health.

For the CDR3, the DNA is TGTGCCACCAGCAGAGAGCAGACAGTTACTTATGGCTACACCTTC. This encodes CATSREQTVTYGYTF. V gene TRBV15 combines with J gene TRBJ1-2; possible D gene TRBD1, 5 bases. The V gene's germline CDR1 is LNHNV and CDR2 YYDKDF (reference sequence). The CDR3 contains 15 residues. Trimming removed 0 bases at V and 5 bases at J, with 13 bases between. Complete variable domain (other parts from reference TRBV15 and TRBJ1-2): DAMVIQNPRYQVTQFGKPVTLSCSQTLNHNVMYWYQQKSSQAPKLLFHYYDKDFNNEADTPDNFQSRRPNTSFCFLDIRSPGLGDTAMYLCATSREQTVTYGYTFGSGTRLTVV.